The entry that follows covers one T cell receptor (beta chain) sequence. The antigen remains unidentified. Germline CDR1 and CDR2: SNHLY and FYNNEI. CDR3 length: 16 residues. Germline trimming cut 4 bases from V and 0 bases from J; bases unmatched to any gene: 7. This sample is drawn from a study of post-analysis software for immune sequencing data. Overall study results and limits: TRBV5-6, TRBV5-1 and TRBV20-1 belonged to a set of about five TRBV segments that were more frequent in patients than controls. In multiple sclerosis, normalized Chao1 diversity was significantly below that of controls.

Incorporated into the TCR beta cDNA libraries were unique molecular identifiers, which served to reduce PCR and sequencing biases. cDNA molecules numbering 400,000 to 550,000 came from about 1 to 10 million T cells. From the PCR reads, TCRdb called clonotypes with MiXCR, one entry per CDR3 protein. The sample lists 700,000 to 800,000 distinct CDR3 sequences, about 27% occurring once. V and J are TRBV2 and TRBJ2-3, with 7 bases aligning to TRBD2. Sequenced: blood. This receptor was taken from a girl between 10 and 17 years old with multiple sclerosis. The CDR3 DNA follows: TGTGCCAGCAGTGGTCCGCGGGGGACTAGCACAGATACGCAGTATTTT. It codes for CASSGPRGTSTDTQYF.